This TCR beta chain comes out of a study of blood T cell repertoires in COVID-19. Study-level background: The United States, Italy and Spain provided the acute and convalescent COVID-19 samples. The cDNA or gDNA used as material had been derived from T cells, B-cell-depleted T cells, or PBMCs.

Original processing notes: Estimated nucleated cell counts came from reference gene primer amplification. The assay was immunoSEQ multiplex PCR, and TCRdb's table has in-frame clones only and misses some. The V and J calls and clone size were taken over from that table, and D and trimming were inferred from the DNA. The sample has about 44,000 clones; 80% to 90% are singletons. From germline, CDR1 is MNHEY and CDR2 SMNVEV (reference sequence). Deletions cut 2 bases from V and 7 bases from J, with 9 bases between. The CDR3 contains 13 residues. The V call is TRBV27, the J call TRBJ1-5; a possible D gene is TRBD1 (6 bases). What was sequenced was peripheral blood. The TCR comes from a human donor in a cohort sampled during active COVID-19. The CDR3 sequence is CASSLVGAQPQHF. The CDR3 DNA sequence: TGTGCCAGCAGTTTAGTGGGGGCACAGCCCCAGCATTTT.